Below, 22 T cell receptor beta chains from the same sample are listed, as sequenced in a study of blood T cell repertoires in COVID-19. Sequencing used immunoSEQ multiplex PCR; TCRdb keeps in-frame clones, though not all of them. The data hold 75,000 to 100,000 clones, with roughly three quarters observed a single time. Sequenced material: peripheral blood. These receptors originate from a woman older than 75 with acute or convalescent COVID-19.

The CDR3 DNA sequence: TGTGCCAGCAGCGTTCTCAGGTCCAGTGAGCAGTTCTTC. Protein: CASSVLRSSEQFF. V usage is TRBV9 and J usage is TRBJ2-1; D is ambiguous. Germline values: CDR1 SGDLS, CDR2 YYNGEE. CDR3 length equals 13 residues. Trimming stripped 2 bases from V and 9 bases from J, with 12 bases between.

The chain recombines TRBV29-1 with TRBJ2-3; D call uncertain. V lost 3 bases and J 2 bases, leaving 9 bases between the germline ends. The CDR3 has 13 amino acids. From germline, CDR1 is SQVTM and CDR2 ANQGSEA. The CDR3 nucleotides read TGCAGCGTTGACCTATTCCCCACAGATACGCAGTATTTT. Encoded protein: CSVDLFPTDTQYF.

This chain connects TRBV29-1 to TRBJ1-3; D gene ambiguous. The CDR3 loop spans 12 amino acids. Deletions cut 4 bases from V and 0 bases from J, with 4 bases between. Germline V gene lookup returns CDR1 SQVTM and CDR2 ANQGSEA. The DNA of the CDR3 is TGCAGCGTTGCCCTCTCTGGAAACACCATATATTTT. Encoded protein: CSVALSGNTIYF.

The rearrangement uses TRBV30 and TRBJ1-4; possible D gene TRBD1, 5 bases. The CDR3 is made up of 13 amino acids. The germline V gene has CDR1 GTSNPN and CDR2 SVGIG (reference sequence). Between the trimmed V and J ends, which lost 5 bases and 4 bases, there was a span of 11 bases. The CDR3 reads CAWAEGNNEKLFF. The CDR3 DNA sequence: TGTGCCTGGGCGGAGGGGAATAATGAAAAACTGTTTTTT.

The chain couples TRBV27 to TRBJ1-1; tentatively, D is TRBD1 (6 bases). The CDR3 is made up of 15 amino acids. From germline, CDR1 is MNHEY and CDR2 SMNVEV (reference sequence). The V end lost 5 bases, the J end lost 2 bases, and 15 bases lay between the germline ends. CDR3 nucleotide sequence: TGTGCCAGCAGTCGATGGGCAGGGGATAACACTGAAGCTTTCTTT. This sequence encodes CASSRWAGDNTEAFF.

The chain recombines TRBV6-1 with TRBJ2-7, with D possibly matching TRBD2 (5 bases). The germline V gene encodes CDR1 MNHNS and CDR2 SASEGT. The CDR3 has 16 residues. V dropped 4 bases and J dropped 0 bases, with 16 bases sitting between them. CDR3 DNA sequence: TGTGCCAGCAGTGTGTTAGGGTCGGGAAGCTCCTACGAGCAGTACTTC. As protein: CASSVLGSGSSYEQYF.

J is TRBJ1-2 and V is TRBV24-1; D is undetermined. This CDR3 is built from 13 residues. V shed 6 bases and J shed 0 bases, with 7 bases lying between them. Germline CDR1 KGHDR, CDR2 SFDVKD. The DNA of the CDR3 is TGTGCCACCAGTAACAGAGCTAACTATGGCTACACCTTC. Protein sequence: CATSNRANYGYTF.

The chain has TRBV13 and TRBJ2-7, with 7 bases fitting TRBD1. The V gene's germline CDR1 is PRHDT and CDR2 FYEKMQ (reference sequence). CDR3 length: 16 amino acids. Germline trimming cut 4 bases from V and 2 bases from J; bases unmatched to any gene: 11. Here the CDR3 reads CASSSVGDSLTYEQYF. The CDR3 nucleotides read TGTGCCAGCAGCTCCGTAGGGGACAGCCTAACCTACGAGCAGTACTTC.

This chain links TRBV12-1 with TRBJ2-1; the D call TRBD2 from the table was never checked on the DNA. TRBV12-1 is classified as a pseudogene. The CDR3 extends over 16 amino acids. The CDR3 nucleotides are TGTGCCAGCAGCCGCTTGGGCGGGAGCTCCTACAATGAGCAGTTCTTC. Its translation: CASSRLGGSSYNEQFF.

The rearrangement joins TRBV6-5 to TRBJ2-2, with a possible D match to TRBD2 (5 bases). The V end was cut by 4 bases, the J end by 2 bases, with 11 bases between. The V gene's germline CDR1 is MNHEY and CDR2 SVGAGI. This CDR3 contains 15 residues. The CDR3 spells CASSSSGINTGELFF. DNA of the CDR3: TGTGCCAGCAGTTCCAGCGGTATTAACACCGGGGAGCTGTTTTTT.

The V call is TRBV28, the J call TRBJ1-5; D call uncertain. V was cut by 1 base and J by 3 bases, with 13 bases left in between. Per germline, CDR1 MDHEN and CDR2 SYDVKM. The CDR3 has 16 amino acids. The CDR3 loop is CASSLFGREDNQPQHF. The CDR3 DNA follows: TGTGCCAGCAGTTTATTCGGTCGGGAGGACAATCAGCCCCAGCATTTT. Filled out from reference TRBV28 and TRBJ1-5, the complete variable domain reads DVKVTQSSRYLVKRTGEKVFLECVQDMDHENMFWYRQDPGLGLRLIYFSYDVKMKEKGDIPEGYSVSREKKERFSLILESASTNQTSMYLCASSLFGREDNQPQHFGDGTRLSIL.

The rearrangement links TRBV6-5 to TRBJ2-7, with 9 bases identical to TRBD1. The CDR3 runs 15 residues. J lost 1 base, V lost 4 bases, and 5 bases had no gene match. Per the germline V gene, CDR1 is MNHEY and CDR2 is SVGAGI. Here the CDR3 DNA reads TGTGCCAGCAGTTCGTTACAGGGGGCGTCCTACGAGCAGTACTTC. Amino acid sequence: CASSSLQGASYEQYF.

The V gene is TRBV12-3 or TRBV12-4, the J gene TRBJ1-2; 9 bases map to TRBD1. The CDR3 loop spans 13 amino acids. Losses at the gene ends were 4 bases for V and 7 bases for J; bases not matched to a gene: 4. The CDR3 loop reads CASSSDRGGGYTF. Written as DNA, the CDR3 is TGTGCCAGCAGTTCGGACAGGGGAGGTGGCTACACCTTC.

This clone appeared many times. The chain carries TRBV21-1 and TRBJ2-7; the table's D call of TRBD2 was not tested on the DNA. TRBV21-1 is given as a pseudogene. The CDR3 extends over 16 amino acids. CDR3 DNA sequence: TGTGCCAGCAGGGCTAGCGGGAGGGCCCCCACCTACGAGCAGTACTTC. Protein product: CASRASGRAPTYEQYF.

The chain is built from TRBV30 and TRBJ1-4; 10 nucleotides agree with TRBD1. The CDR3 length is 14 residues. Germline V CDR1 and CDR2: GTSNPN, SVGIG (reference sequence). V shed 0 bases, J shed 7 bases, and the junction held 2 bases outside the gene matches. The DNA for the CDR3 is TGTGCCTGGAGTGTAGGACAGGGGGGTGAAAAACTGTTTTTT. The encoded protein is CAWSVGQGGEKLFF.

This chain joins TRBV14 and TRBJ2-7, with a weak D call TRBD1 (7 bases). The germline CDR1 and CDR2 sequences are SGHDN and FVKESK. This CDR3 has 15 residues. Trimming cost V 0 bases and J 3 bases, with 12 bases left between them. The CDR3 region is CASSQEGGQFYEQYF. Here the CDR3 DNA reads TGTGCCAGCAGCCAAGAGGGGGGACAGTTCTACGAGCAGTACTTC.

CDR3 in amino acids: CASSKTGSGGGELFF. The DNA for the CDR3 is TGTGCCAGCAGTAAAACAGGGTCGGGTGGCGGGGAGCTGTTTTTT. The V and J genes are TRBV6-5 and TRBJ2-2; tentative D call: TRBD1 (6 bases). This CDR3 comprises 15 residues. V lost 5 bases to trimming and J lost 7 bases, with 17 bases between them. Germline CDR1 is MNHEY and CDR2 is SVGAGI.

This clone has a single count. V is TRBV7-8 and J is TRBJ1-2; D is unclear. The V gene's germline CDR1 is SGHVS and CDR2 FQNEAQ. V lost 2 bases and J 4 bases, leaving 11 bases between the germline ends. CDR3 length: 14 residues. Here the CDR3 reads CASSLSREIYGYTF. CDR3 sequence (DNA): TGTGCCAGCAGCTTAAGCCGGGAGATCTATGGCTACACCTTC.

This sequence joins TRBV4-3 and TRBJ2-5; D possibly corresponds to TRBD1 (7 bases). V was cut by 2 bases and J by 5 bases, with 12 bases left in between. The CDR3 is 14 residues long. Germline assignment: CDR1 LGHNA and CDR2 YSLEER. DNA of the CDR3: TGCGCCAGCAGCCAACGCAGGGGGGAGGAGACCCAGTACTTC. Translating gives CASSQRRGEETQYF.

This clone has just one count. J is TRBJ1-2 and V is TRBV30; D possibly corresponds to TRBD1 (6 bases). This CDR3 is built from 13 residues. Trimming left V 8 bases short and J 4 bases short, with 17 bases between. Germline assignment: CDR1 GTSNPN and CDR2 SVGIG (reference sequence). CDR3 DNA: TGTGCCCAGATGGGGGCCTGGGGCTATGGCTACACCTTC. Translating gives CAQMGAWGYGYTF.

The CDR3 protein is CASSVATDTQYF. CDR3 coding DNA: TGTGCCAGCAGCGTGGCCACAGATACGCAGTATTTT. The chain uses TRBV9 and TRBJ2-3; D not resolved. Per the germline V gene, CDR1 is SGDLS and CDR2 is YYNGEE. The CDR3 contains 12 residues. V lost 2 bases and J 2 bases, leaving 3 bases between the germline ends.

The chain carries TRBV3-1 (or the pseudogene TRBV3-2) and TRBJ2-2; 11 nucleotides agree with TRBD2. CDR1 and CDR2 (germline): LGHDT, YNNKEL (reference sequence). The CDR3 runs 17 residues. Trimming took 4 bases from V and 1 from J; bases not matched to a gene: 5. Here the CDR3 reads CASSPGLAGQNTGELFF. The CDR3 DNA sequence: TGTGCCAGCAGCCCCGGACTAGCGGGTCAGAACACCGGGGAGCTGTTTTTT.